The present entry profiles one T cell receptor beta chain with its context. The data belong to a study of blood T cell repertoires in COVID-19. Study details: The origin of the acute and convalescent COVID-19 samples was the United States, Italy and Spain.

In germline, CDR1 is SGHTA, CDR2 FQGTGA. Unmatched junction bases numbered 2, after V lost 5 bases and J lost 5 bases. The CDR3 is 13 residues long. Cohorts were determined from participant-reported clinical history. Clones were read by immunoSEQ multiplex PCR, and TCRdb kept only the in-frame ones, dropping some. The sample shows some 460,000 clones, around 90% of them seen only once. The TCR sequence derives from a woman younger than 35 with acute COVID-19. What was sequenced was PBMCs or T cells enriched from blood (not recorded which). The V gene is TRBV7-3, the J gene TRBJ2-5; TRBD2 matches at 10 bases. CDR3 protein: CASSISGGETQYF. In DNA, the CDR3 is TGTGCCAGCAGCATTAGCGGGGGGGAGACCCAGTACTTC. The variable domain in full, completed from reference TRBV7-3 and TRBJ2-5, reads GAGVSQTPSNKVTEKGKYVELRCDPISGHTALYWYRQSLGQGPEFLIYFQGTGAADDSGLPNDRFFAVRPEGSVSTLKIQRTERGDSAVYLCASSISGGETQYFGPGTRLLVL.